The clone carrying this T cell receptor (beta chain) was observed a handful of times. Its antigen remains unknown. This specimen belongs to a study of beta chain features in type 1 diabetes. The study, taken as a whole, reports: Possible PCR preference for shorter templates applied equally to patients and controls. Researchers report that Type 1 diabetes patients had moderately but significantly shorter TCRB CDR3s across all four CD4+ subsets. Any role of HLA type in TCRB rearrangement remained unresolved here. The study found fewer insertions and more deletions at VDJ junctions in type 1 diabetes patients.

Every bit of the isolated RNA underwent reverse transcription, so sequencing read expressed TCRB transcripts. Generated by immunoSEQ multiplex PCR, the TCRdb table keeps only in-frame clones and is missing some. The table lists approximately 600,000 clones, under 15% of them singletons, with more than 0.1% in the top ten. Sequenced input: naive CD4+ T cells from blood. The source of this sequence is a man aged 25-45 years with type 1 diabetes.

The CDR3 DNA is TGTGCCAGCAGCCCCCGGGGGGGGCGCGAAGAGACCCAGTACTTC. It encodes CASSPRGGREETQYF. J is TRBJ2-5 and V is TRBV9; TRBD2 aligns across 8 bases. V lost 4 bases, J lost 3 bases, and 8 bases stayed unmatched. From germline, CDR1 is SGDLS and CDR2 YYNGEE. The CDR3 extends over 15 amino acids. Complete variable domain (other parts from reference TRBV9 and TRBJ2-5): DSGVTQTPKHLITATGQRVTLRCSPRSGDLSVYWYQQSLDQGLQFLIQYYNGEERAKGNILERFSAQQFPDLHSELNLSSLELGDSALYFCASSPRGGREETQYFGPGTRLLVL.